This T cell receptor (beta chain) was documented in a study of blood T cell repertoires in COVID-19 (dated by TCRdb to about 2020). A note on the overall study: Samples covering the acute and convalescent phases of COVID-19 were provided by collaborators in the United States, Italy and Spain. The prospective study material was composed of cDNA or gDNA derived from T cells, B-cell-depleted T cells, or PBMCs. Deeply sampled blood TCRbeta repertoires from subjects exposed to, actively infected with, or recovered from COVID-19 were included in the dataset. The repertoires were released in a freely available public database intended as a resource for research on the immune response to SARS-CoV-2. Samples were obtained from the ongoing ImmuneRACE study (first 160 participants) and from some 1,300 subjects provided by 6 global collaborators. The sample metadata nearly always contained a de-identified subject ID, COVID-19 status, age in years and sex. Where HLA class I and class II types were available, the types were taken from metadata supplied by the sample provider, not from assay-based typing.

The immunoSEQ Assay, a bias-controlled multiplex PCR, was used to amplify TCRbeta CDR3 regions from genomic DNA. As for how the authors treated the data: Nucleated cell counts per sample were estimated from amplification of reference gene primers within the assay. Sequence reads were collapsed and filtered to measure the absolute abundance of every unique TCRbeta CDR3 rearrangement. Productive Simpson clonality was computed per sample as the square root of Simpson's diversity index over productive rearrangements. Here the immuneACCESS table is served through TCRdb, limited to in-frame sequences with V and J called. Missing clones are a known gap in these copies; in checked studies unresolved V genes cover under half, and the rest lacks a known reason. V and J calls and clone size are copied from that table; D and trimming were computed from the DNA. Here the sample has 250,000 to 300,000 clones; approximately 85% occur a single time. The ten largest account for approximately 5.1% of the sample.

Its CDR3 holds 15 amino acids, cysteine through phenylalanine. The CDR3 DNA has 45 bases and is translated from base 1. The junction shows trimming of 3 bases on V and 6 bases on J, and the gene matches do not reach 9 bases of it. CDR1 and CDR2 are read off the germline V gene as SQVTM and ANQGSEA. This clone was recorded only once. This clone's antigen is unknown. The record has no base qualities; no much larger clone is one base away. General conclusions and limits of the study: The amount of clinical and demographic metadata varied by source and participant and was provided uncurated.

Whole blood was collected in K2EDTA tubes by collaborating institutions according to the institutions' own protocols. For TCRbeta analysis, collaborator samples were shipped as frozen whole blood, as isolated PBMCs, or as DNA extracted from either sample type. Recombination joined TRBV29-1 with TRBJ2-2, with TRBD2 identical over 8 junction bases. The receptor was derived from a man between 50 and 59 years old with active or convalescent COVID-19. The sample was peripheral blood. The DNA reads TGCAGCGTTGATACCGGGAGGGGATTCGCCGGGGAGCTGTTTTTT. Its translation reads: CSVDTGRGFAGELFF.